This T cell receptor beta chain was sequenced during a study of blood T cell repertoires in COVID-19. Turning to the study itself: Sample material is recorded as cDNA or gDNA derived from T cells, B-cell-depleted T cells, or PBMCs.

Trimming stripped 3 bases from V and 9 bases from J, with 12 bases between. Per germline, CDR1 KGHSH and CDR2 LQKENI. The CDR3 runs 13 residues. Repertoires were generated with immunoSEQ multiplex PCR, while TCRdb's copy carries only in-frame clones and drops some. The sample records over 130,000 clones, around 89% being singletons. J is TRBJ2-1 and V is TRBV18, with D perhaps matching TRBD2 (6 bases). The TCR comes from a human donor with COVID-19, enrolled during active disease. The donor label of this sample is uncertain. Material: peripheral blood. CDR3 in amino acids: CASSPGRGGEQFF. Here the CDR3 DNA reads TGTGCCAGCTCACCCGGAAGGGGAGGTGAGCAGTTCTTC.